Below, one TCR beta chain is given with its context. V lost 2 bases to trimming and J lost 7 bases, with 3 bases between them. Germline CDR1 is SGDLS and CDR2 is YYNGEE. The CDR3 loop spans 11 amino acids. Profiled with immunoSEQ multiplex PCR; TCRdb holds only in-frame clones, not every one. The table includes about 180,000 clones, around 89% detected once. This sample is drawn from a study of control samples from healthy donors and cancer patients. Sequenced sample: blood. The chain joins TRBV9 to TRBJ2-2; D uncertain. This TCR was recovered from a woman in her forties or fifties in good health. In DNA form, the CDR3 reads TGTGCCAGCAGCGTTGACGGGGAGCTGTTTTTT. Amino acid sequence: CASSVDGELFF.